Following are 20 T cell receptor beta chains from one sample sequenced in a study of Graves' ophthalmopathy and Graves' hyperthyroidism. Beta-chain TCR CDR3 regions were amplified from RNA transcripts. In the first round, RT-PCR was carried out with HTBI primers, and a multiplex PCR formed the second round. TCRdb re-analysed the multiplex PCR reads in MiXCR, keeping a single row per CDR3 protein. The profile covers about 220,000 distinct CDR3 sequences, with under 25% appearing a single time and roughly 45% taken by the ten largest. Sample: peripheral blood. The source is a woman in her fifties or sixties with Graves' ophthalmopathy.

Comment on this clonotype: Here the CDR3 omits its conserved ending phenylalanine or tryptophan, so a read error is the likely source. The gene calls are TRBV6-1 and TRBJ1-2; D gene unclear. Germline CDR1 is MNHNS and CDR2 is SASEGT. The CDR3 sequence is 13 residues long. V was trimmed by 6 bases and J by 2 bases, leaving 10 bases between them. In DNA form, the CDR3 reads TGTGCCAGCAGATTGGGTGGGAACTATGGCTACACCTCC. This encodes CASRLGGNYGYTS.

There are a few counts of this clonotype. The J gene is TRBJ2-2, the V gene TRBV2; the match to TRBD1 covers 10 bases. Trimming at V came to 1 base and at J to 6 bases, leaving 2 bases not matched to a gene. Per the germline V gene, CDR1 is SNHLY and CDR2 is FYNNEI. The CDR3 loop spans 15 amino acids. This CDR3 is CASSEEGQGPGELFF. CDR3 in DNA: TGTGCCAGCAGTGAAGAGGGACAGGGGCCCGGGGAGCTGTTTTTT.

Comments on this clonotype: An end of the junction differs from the germline gene, which may be a read error. The chain has TRBV5-1 and TRBJ2-7; a possible D gene is TRBD2 (6 bases). The CDR3 length is 15 residues. CDR1 is SGHRS and CDR2 is YFSETQ in the germline V gene. The chain's CDR3 is CVSSMGGGSPYEQYF. In DNA form, the CDR3 reads TGCGTCAGCAGCATGGGGGGTGGCTCTCCATACGAGCAGTACTTC.

There are many counts of this clonotype. The V and J genes are TRBV19 and TRBJ2-4, with 10 bases lining up with TRBD2. V lost 4 bases, J lost 4 bases, and 7 bases stayed unmatched. The germline gives CDR1 LNHDA, CDR2 SQIVND (reference sequence). CDR3 size: 16 residues. CDR3 coding DNA: TGTGCCAGTAGTAGGGGACTAGCGCGATCAAAAAACATTCAGTACTTC. This encodes CASSRGLARSKNIQYF.

This clonotype was picked up many times. Here the CDR3 DNA reads TGTGCCAGCAGCCAAGACCCGGGACAGGGTTATCAGCCCCAGCATTTT. This encodes CASSQDPGQGYQPQHF. The chain employs TRBV4-2 and TRBJ1-5, with 9 positions matching TRBD1. With V trimmed by 0 bases and J by 5 bases, 5 bases remained unmatched. The CDR3 loop spans 16 amino acids. Germline CDR1 reads LGHNA; CDR2 reads YNFKEQ.

This clonotype came up a few times. CDR3 amino acids: CASSLLQMGTEAFF. The CDR3 bases are TGTGCCAGCAGCTTACTTCAAATGGGAACTGAAGCTTTCTTT. The chain couples TRBV7-9 to TRBJ1-1; D uncertain. Germline V gene sequence: CDR1 SEHNR, CDR2 FQNEAQ (reference sequence). The CDR3 loop spans 14 amino acids. The V and J ends lost 2 bases and 5 bases respectively, with 12 bases between them. Complete variable domain (other parts from reference TRBV7-9 and TRBJ1-1): DTGVSQNPRHKITKRGQNVTFRCDPISEHNRLYWYRQTLGQGPEFLTYFQNEAQLEKSRLLSDRFSAERPKGSFSTLEIQRTEQGDSAMYLCASSLLQMGTEAFFGQGTRLTVV.

This rearrangement joins TRBV12-3 or TRBV12-4 to TRBJ2-5; 7 positions agree with TRBD2. The V segment lost 5 bases and the J segment 6 bases; nucleotides outside the gene matches: 15. The CDR3 runs to 16 residues. CDR3 amino acids: CASSPAPGGGDQTQYF. As DNA, the CDR3 is TGTGCCAGCAGTCCCGCGCCTGGCGGGGGTGACCAGACCCAGTACTTC.

This clonotype has at least ten counts. V and J are TRBV29-1 and TRBJ1-1, with D perhaps TRBD1 (6 bases). V was trimmed by 4 bases and J by 0 bases, leaving 15 bases between them. This CDR3 is 15 amino acids long. CDR1 and CDR2 from the germline V gene are SQVTM and ANQGSEA. CDR3 amino acids: CSVVVQGRLNTEAFF. The DNA for the CDR3 is TGCAGCGTTGTAGTTCAGGGGCGATTGAACACTGAAGCTTTCTTT. The whole variable domain, remainder taken from reference TRBV29-1 and TRBJ1-1, is SAVISQKPSRDICQRGTSLTIQCQVDSQVTMMFWYRQQPGQSLTLIATANQGSEATYESGFVIDKFPISRPNLTFSTLTVSNMSPEDSSIYLCSVVVQGRLNTEAFFGQGTRLTVV.

This clonotype was picked up many times. V and J are TRBV19 and TRBJ1-1; D unclear. The V and J ends lost 5 bases and 2 bases respectively, with 12 bases between them. CDR1 is LNHDA, CDR2 SQIVND, per germline (reference sequence). The CDR3 is made up of 14 amino acids. The DNA of the CDR3 is TGTGCCAGTAGTTTTACCGGGATTAACACTGAAGCTTTCTTT. Its translation: CASSFTGINTEAFF. Supplemented by reference TRBV19 and TRBJ1-1, the full variable domain reads DGGITQSPKYLFRKEGQNVTLSCEQNLNHDAMYWYRQDPGQGLRLIYYSQIVNDFQKGDIAEGYSVSREKKESFPLTVTSAQKNPTAFYLCASSFTGINTEAFFGQGTRLTVV.

The chain links TRBV6-5 to TRBJ1-2; D not resolved. The CDR3 loop spans 12 amino acids. Germline V gene sequence: CDR1 MNHEY, CDR2 SVGAGI. V was trimmed by 0 bases and J by 6 bases, leaving 5 bases between them. The CDR3: CASSYSANGYTF. CDR3 in DNA: TGTGCCAGCAGTTACTCTGCAAATGGCTACACCTTC.

This clonotype was detected ten times or more. Without the conserved terminal phenylalanine or tryptophan, this CDR3 likely stems from a read error. The DNA is left out, because the CDR3 cannot be placed on it with certainty; the CDR3 is given as TCRdb lists it. The chain couples TRBV5-1 to TRBJ2-7; TRBD1, as called in the table, went unchecked against the DNA. Both ends counted, the CDR3 spans 9 residues. Germline CDR1 SGHRS, CDR2 YFSETQ. The CDR3 sequence is CASSWNRGG.

This clonotype was seen a few times. The chain links TRBV30 to TRBJ2-5; D perhaps matches TRBD1 (6 bases). The ends were cut back, 0 bases at V and 5 bases at J, with 10 bases in the middle. Germline V CDR1 and CDR2: GTSNPN, SVGIG (reference sequence). This CDR3 has 13 residues. CDR3: CAWSVRTAETQYF. CDR3 nucleotide sequence: TGTGCCTGGAGTGTACGGACAGCCGAGACCCAGTACTTC.

This clonotype appeared a single time. The J gene is TRBJ2-5, the V gene TRBV12-3 or TRBV12-4; 13 bases match TRBD2. The CDR3 has 13 residues. V shed 5 bases and J 8 bases; nucleotides not matched to a gene: 2. The CDR3 loop is CASSAGLAGTQYF. The CDR3 DNA is TGTGCCAGCAGTGCGGGACTAGCGGGAACCCAGTACTTC.

Ten or more counts support this clonotype. The rearrangement joins TRBV6-2 or TRBV6-3 to TRBJ1-1; TRBD1 might be the D (5 bases). The V end was cut by 2 bases, the J end by 1 base, with 14 bases between. CDR1 is MNHEY and CDR2 is SVGEGT in the germline V gene. The CDR3 has 16 amino acids. The CDR3 loop is CASSYVMVQANTEAFF. The CDR3 bases are TGTGCCAGCAGTTACGTCATGGTACAGGCGAACACTGAAGCTTTCTTT.

This clonotype was observed at least ten times. The rearrangement links TRBV20-1 to TRBJ1-6; D is uncertain. V lost 3 bases and J lost 7, with 13 bases in between. CDR3 length: 14 residues. The germline gives CDR1 DFQATT, CDR2 SNEGSKA (reference sequence). The CDR3 here is CSASVRIINSPLHF. Here the CDR3 DNA reads TGCAGTGCTAGCGTGAGAATAATAAATTCACCCCTCCACTTT.

The chain joins TRBV3-1 to TRBJ2-7, with unresolved D. V lost 4 bases, J lost 3 bases, and 13 bases lay in between. The CDR3 has 14 residues. Germline V gene data show CDR1 as LGHDT and CDR2 as YNNKEL (reference sequence). Here the CDR3 DNA reads TGTGCCAGCAGCCCATGGCACTCCAACTACGAGCAGTACTTC. Amino acid sequence: CASSPWHSNYEQYF.

In its sample, this clonotype was seen many times. The rearrangement joins TRBV7-8 to TRBJ2-7, with 10 bases lining up with TRBD2. CDR3 length: 15 residues. The trim removed 3 bases at V and 5 bases at J, leaving 7 bases unmatched. Germline V gene sequence: CDR1 SGHVS, CDR2 FQNEAQ. CDR3 bases: TGTGCCAGCAGCTTCTACCTAGCGGGAGATAACGAGCAGTACTTC. Amino acid sequence: CASSFYLAGDNEQYF.

This clonotype was picked up many times. V and J are TRBV12-3 or TRBV12-4 and TRBJ1-2, with 7 bases fitting TRBD1. V shed 5 bases and J 4 bases; nucleotides not matched to a gene: 7. The CDR3 is 14 amino acids. CDR3 nucleotide sequence: TGTGCCAGCAGTGTGGCAGGGGGATTCTATGGCTACACCTTC. It is translated as CASSVAGGFYGYTF.

This clonotype has a count of ten or more. This chain connects TRBV29-1 to TRBJ2-7; 9 bases line up with TRBD2. Germline V CDR1 and CDR2: SQVTM, ANQGSEA. This CDR3 is built from 14 residues. J was trimmed by 3 bases and V by 5 bases; bases with no gene match: 8. Here the CDR3 DNA reads TGCAGCGTTAATAGCGGGAGTGGTGTCTACGAGCAGTACTTC. Protein sequence: CSVNSGSGVYEQYF.

This clonotype was observed at least ten times. The chain combines TRBV5-1 with TRBJ2-7, with D hard to call. Germline CDR1 reads SGHRS; CDR2 reads YFSETQ. There are 13 residues in the CDR3. Trimming shortened V by 0 bases and J by 3 bases, and 7 bases separated the two germline ends. The CDR3 bases are TGCGCCAGCAGCTTGGACCAGGTCTACGAGCAGTACTTC. This sequence encodes CASSLDQVYEQYF.